This record concerns one TCR beta chain sequence. Its antigen is not known. Sequencing used immunoSEQ multiplex PCR; TCRdb keeps in-frame clones, though not all of them. This sample has about 18,000 clones, with 65% to 80% found just once. This CDR3 is built from 14 residues. V was clipped by 7 bases and J by 10 bases; unmatched bases: 10. Germline CDR1 MNHEY, CDR2 SVGAGI. This entry comes from a study of PD-1 blockade in classical Hodgkin lymphoma. Findings of the study overall: By C4D1, CD4+ diversity increased significantly, especially in complete responders. Lower baseline TCR diversity was reported for newly diagnosed patients than for healthy donors. Complete responders showed a baseline diversity that resembled the diversity of newly diagnosed patients. Those patients who began receiving nivolumab less than 1 year after ASCT had lower diversity, and they were excluded.

The sample's time point: cycle 4 day 1 (C4D1), after five to seven weeks of nivolumab. Every one of the patients relapsed after autologous stem cell transplantation (brentuximab vedotin exposure was variable). Magnetic negative selection was used to purify CD4+ T cells from PBMCs that had been thawed. This specimen was CD4+ T cells from blood, taken before the fourth cycle of nivolumab. This TCR was sampled from a human donor with classical Hodgkin lymphoma. This chain uses TRBV6-5 with TRBJ2-1, with 10 positions matching TRBD2. The CDR3 region has the DNA TGTGCCAGCAAACCGGGACTAGCGATCCGGGAGCAGTTCTTC. It codes for CASKPGLAIREQFF.